This T cell receptor beta chain was observed in a study of blood T cell repertoires in COVID-19. Study information: COVID-19 samples collected from the United States, Italy and Spain covered acute and convalescent phases.

The CDR3 is 14 amino acids. Germline V gene lookup returns CDR1 LNHDA and CDR2 SQIVND (reference sequence). The V end lost 6 bases, the J end lost 9 bases, and 20 bases lay between the germline ends. Those enrolled, adults aged roughly 18 to 89 years, came from around 24 US areas. Each participant's cohort was designated according to participant-reported clinical history. Before being deemed recovered, Cohort 3 donors had two negative PCRs, clearance, or symptom resolution. The repertoire was sequenced with immunoSEQ multiplex PCR; TCRdb's copy has only in-frame clones and lacks some. The repertoire holds some 100,000 clones, with about 86% as singletons.

This clonotype was sampled from a woman aged 45-65 years who had recovered from COVID-19. The chain couples TRBV19 to TRBJ1-1; the D gene is possibly TRBD1 (6 bases). What was sequenced was PBMCs or T cells enriched from blood (not recorded which). The CDR3 protein is CASSPTGGQTKAFF. The CDR3 coding sequence is TGTGCCAGTAGCCCGACGGGGGGACAAACAAAAGCTTTCTTT.